The clone carrying this T cell receptor beta chain was observed a single time. The sample is drawn from a study of OX40 agonist ivuxolimab in advanced cancers. Profiled with immunoSEQ multiplex PCR; TCRdb holds only in-frame clones, not every one. Counted here are over 55,000 clones, about 81% occurring once; the ten biggest clones make up more than 4%. This TCR was recovered from an adult with an advanced solid tumor such as melanoma, head and neck, liver or kidney cancer. The source was CD4+ or CD8+ T cells sorted from blood, collected in a trial of the OX40 agonist ivuxolimab.

CDR3 nucleotides: TGTGCCAGTAGTAGGCGGCCAAACAATGAGCAGTTCTTC. It codes for CASSRRPNNEQFF. The rearrangement links TRBV19 to TRBJ2-1; D is ambiguous. The germline V gene encodes CDR1 LNHDA and CDR2 SQIVND (reference sequence). The CDR3 spans 13 residues. V was pared by 4 bases and J by 5 bases, with 9 bases between.